The 16 T cell receptor beta chains below were found in one sample sequenced in a study of T-cell memory formation after mild COVID-19. TCRdb itself ran the 5' RACE reads through MiXCR, one entry per CDR3 protein. The table records about 350,000 distinct CDR3 sequences, about 13% of them present only once. Material: PBMCs or a T cell subset sorted from them (not recorded which). The receptor source for this set is a young man who had mild COVID-19 (a few samples of this study predate the infection). Cell type and time point are not known.

CDR3 in amino acids: CASSTMDGTGELFF. CDR3 in DNA: TGTGCCAGCAGTACGATGGACGGCACCGGGGAGCTGTTTTTT. V is TRBV6-2 or TRBV6-3 and J is TRBJ2-2; D gene ambiguous. CDR1 MNHEY and CDR2 SVGEGT come from the germline V gene. The CDR3 has 14 residues. Trimming shortened V by 5 bases and J by 4 bases, and 11 bases separated the two germline ends.

The genes are TRBV12-3 or TRBV12-4 and TRBJ2-5, with 8 bases that match TRBD2. V gave up 3 bases and J gave up 0 bases; unmatched junction bases: 3. This CDR3 comprises 15 residues. Here the CDR3 DNA reads TGTGCCAGCAGTTTTAGCGGGGTCGACCAAGAGACCCAGTACTTC. Its translation is CASSFSGVDQETQYF.

This clonotype showed up many times. The rearrangement joins TRBV6-5 to TRBJ1-6; 8 bases align to TRBD1. Germline lookup yields CDR1 MNHEY and CDR2 SVGAGI. V was clipped by 7 bases and J by 8 bases; unmatched bases: 22. This CDR3 is built from 19 residues. CDR3 nucleotide sequence: TGTGCCAGCATCCCACAAGTCCGCGGGGCGCAGGGGGCCGATTCACCCCTCCACTTT. Protein product: CASIPQVRGAQGADSPLHF.

The chain uses TRBV9 and TRBJ2-2; no clear D. V lost 0 bases and J 3 bases, leaving 12 bases between the germline ends. The CDR3 is made up of 16 amino acids. Per the germline V gene, CDR1 is SGDLS and CDR2 is YYNGEE. The CDR3 DNA follows: TGTGCCAGCAGCGTAGAAAGGGAATTCTACACCGGGGAGCTGTTTTTT. Residues: CASSVEREFYTGELFF.

This clonotype was counted at least ten times. The chain is built from TRBV19 and TRBJ2-7; 9 bases fit TRBD1. The CDR3 runs 14 residues. V gave up 7 bases and J gave up 5 bases; unmatched junction bases: 9. Per germline, CDR1 LNHDA and CDR2 SQIVND (reference sequence). CDR3 nucleotides: TGTGCCAGTAACACCGGACAGGGGACCCACGAGCAGTACTTC. Its protein is CASNTGQGTHEQYF.

This sequence joins TRBV24-1 and TRBJ2-3; 7 nucleotides match TRBD2. The germline CDR1 and CDR2 sequences are KGHDR and SFDVKD. There are 15 residues in the CDR3. The ends lost 0 bases at V and 8 bases at J; junction bases unmatched: 7. The CDR3 DNA sequence: TGTGCCACCAGTGATTTGTCGGCGGGGGAGGCTACGCAGTATTTT. This translates into CATSDLSAGEATQYF.

This rearrangement joins TRBV5-1 to TRBJ2-3, with TRBD1 matching 10 bases. Germline V CDR1 and CDR2: SGHRS, YFSETQ. Germline trimming cut 3 bases from V and 4 bases from J; bases unmatched to any gene: 2. This CDR3 has 14 residues. The CDR3 sequence: CASSSGQGSDTQYF. The CDR3 DNA sequence: TGCGCCAGCAGCTCGGGACAGGGGTCAGATACGCAGTATTTT.

This clonotype showed up many times. This chain uses TRBV28 with TRBJ2-2; TRBD1 matches 9 bases. V shed 5 bases, J shed 0 bases, and the junction held 4 bases outside the gene matches. Germline V gene sequence: CDR1 MDHEN, CDR2 SYDVKM. The CDR3 covers 16 residues. CDR3 loop: CASSPGDRANTGELFF. DNA for the CDR3: TGTGCCAGCAGTCCAGGGGACAGGGCGAACACCGGGGAGCTGTTTTTT.

This clonotype occurred a few times. The rearrangement uses TRBV2 and TRBJ2-3; the D gene could be TRBD1 or TRBD2 (5 bases each). Germline assignment: CDR1 SNHLY and CDR2 FYNNEI. The V gene lost 6 bases and the J gene lost 4 bases, with 11 bases spanning the gap. This CDR3 has 13 amino acids. CDR3 in DNA: TGTGCCAGCAGACGGCCGGGGCCAGATACGCAGTATTTT. The encoded protein is CASRRPGPDTQYF.

This clonotype was seen at least ten times. V and J are TRBV5-1 and TRBJ2-5, with no clear D. The V and J ends lost 4 bases and 1 base respectively, with 14 bases between them. This CDR3 spans 15 amino acids. Germline loops: CDR1 SGHRS, CDR2 YFSETQ. As DNA, the CDR3 is TGCGCCAGCAGCCCCTCAGGATACCTCCAAGAGACCCAGTACTTC. It translates to CASSPSGYLQETQYF.

The rearrangement joins TRBV28 to TRBJ1-2; no reliable D call. This CDR3 spans 13 amino acids. The V end was cut by 6 bases, the J end by 2 bases, with 10 bases between. Germline loops: CDR1 MDHEN, CDR2 SYDVKM. The CDR3 DNA reads TGTGCCAGCAGCGGACGGCCGAACTATGGCTACACCTTC. It translates to CASSGRPNYGYTF.

V usage is TRBV7-9 and J usage is TRBJ2-7; D unresolved. The V and J ends lost 5 bases and 5 bases respectively, with 10 bases between them. Germline CDR1 and CDR2: SEHNR and FQNEAQ (reference sequence). The CDR3 is made up of 12 amino acids. The CDR3 bases are TGTGCCAGCAGCGATGGAATCAACGAGCAGTACTTC. It translates to CASSDGINEQYF. The variable domain in full, with the rest retrieved from reference TRBV7-9 and TRBJ2-7, is DTGVSQNPRHKITKRGQNVTFRCDPISEHNRLYWYRQTLGQGPEFLTYFQNEAQLEKSRLLSDRFSAERPKGSFSTLEIQRTEQGDSAMYLCASSDGINEQYFGPGTRLTVT.

The sample holds many counts of this clonotype. The chain couples TRBV20-1 to TRBJ2-5; 10 bases agree with TRBD2. CDR3 length equals 14 residues. Germline loops: CDR1 DFQATT, CDR2 SNEGSKA (reference sequence). The CDR3 reads CSLLAGSPKETQYF. The CDR3, as DNA: TGCAGCCTACTAGCGGGGTCGCCGAAAGAGACCCAGTACTTC.

This clonotype was found a few times. The chain has TRBV5-1 and TRBJ2-6; 8 nucleotides agree with TRBD1. CDR1 is SGHRS, CDR2 YFSETQ, per germline. Trimming removed 5 bases from V and 2 bases from J; junction bases left unmatched: 9. This CDR3 has 17 residues. As DNA, the CDR3 is TGCGCCAGCAGAGGAGGACAGGGTTTTGCTGGGGCCAACGTCCTGACTTTC. It codes for CASRGGQGFAGANVLTF.

Ten or more counts support this clonotype. The rearrangement links TRBV7-6 to TRBJ2-2; D is unclear. The CDR3 consists of 12 residues. Trimming shortened V by 1 base and J by 6 bases, and 3 bases separated the two germline ends. Germline V gene lookup returns CDR1 SGHVS and CDR2 FNYEAQ. The CDR3 loop reads CASSLEAGELFF. The CDR3 bases are TGTGCCAGCAGCTTAGAGGCCGGGGAGCTGTTTTTT.

As regards this clonotype: A much larger clone differs by one base, so this may be a read error. DNA for the CDR3: TGTGCCACCAGTCCGAGGACGGGAGAAAAAATGTTTTTT. Protein: CATSPRTGEKMFF. The rearrangement links TRBV15 to TRBJ1-4; no definite D call. The CDR3 extends over 13 amino acids. Germline CDR1 is LNHNV and CDR2 is YYDKDF (reference sequence).